These T cell receptor beta chains were read from a single sample in a study of shared clonotypes between healthy human individuals. TCRdb keeps only in-frame clones here, not all; method: immunoSEQ multiplex PCR. The top ten hold about 0.11% of the sample, which has hundreds of thousands of clones, roughly 95% seen once. Specimen: naive CD8+ T cells sorted from blood. These receptors came from a woman aged 25 to 39 in good health. CDR3s include the opening cysteine and the closing phenylalanine or tryptophan. The order of the fields is CDR3 DNA, CDR3 protein, D gene, V gene, J gene, clone size. A D gene is named only where the DNA matches it firmly. Only some rows state a clone size, as once, few, many or a class for expanded clones.

CDR3nt: TGCGCCAGCAGTTGGACACACGACTACGAGCAGTACTTC
CDR3aa: CASSWTHDYEQYF
d_gene: NA
v_gene: TRBV10-2
j_gene: TRBJ2-7
abundance: NA

CDR3nt: TGTGCCAGCAGTCCCTCAGCAGGGGGTGCTGGGCCTACCTATGGCTACACCTTC
CDR3aa: CASSPSAGGAGPTYGYTF
d_gene: TRBD1
v_gene: TRBV28
j_gene: TRBJ1-2
abundance: once

CDR3nt: TGTGCCAGCACCCTTTCGCCGAACCGGCCGGGGTACTTC
CDR3aa: CASTLSPNRPGYF
d_gene: NA
v_gene: TRBV28
j_gene: TRBJ2-5
abundance: NA

CDR3nt: TGCAGTGCGCTCCCTCACTACGAGCAGTACTTC
CDR3aa: CSALPHYEQYF
d_gene: NA
v_gene: TRBV20-1
j_gene: TRBJ2-7
abundance: few

CDR3nt: TGTGCCAGCAGCTCAGCCCTCACCTACGAGCAGTACTTC
CDR3aa: CASSSALTYEQYF
d_gene: NA
v_gene: TRBV7-8
j_gene: TRBJ2-7
abundance: NA

CDR3nt: TGTGCCAGCAGTCCCTCTTTAGCGGGGAGCTCCTACGAGCAGTACTTC
CDR3aa: CASSPSLAGSSYEQYF
d_gene: TRBD2
v_gene: TRBV27
j_gene: TRBJ2-7
abundance: NA

CDR3nt: TGTGCCAGCAGTTTATCGGGACTAGCCTCCTACGAGCAGTACTTC
CDR3aa: CASSLSGLASYEQYF
d_gene: TRBD2
v_gene: TRBV27
j_gene: TRBJ2-7
abundance: NA

CDR3nt: TGCGCCAGCAGCCAACGCAACGACCCTTACGAGCAGTACTTC
CDR3aa: CASSQRNDPYEQYF
d_gene: NA
v_gene: TRBV4-1
j_gene: TRBJ2-7
abundance: NA

CDR3nt: TGTGCCAGCAGCTTAGTGTCACGGAACACTGAAGCTTTCTTT
CDR3aa: CASSLVSRNTEAFF
d_gene: NA
v_gene: TRBV7-9
j_gene: TRBJ1-1
abundance: NA

CDR3nt: TGCGCCAGCAGCCAAGAACGGGGAGGGACTGAAGCTTTCTTT
CDR3aa: CASSQERGGTEAFF
d_gene: NA
v_gene: TRBV4-1
j_gene: TRBJ1-1
abundance: NA

CDR3nt: TGTGCCAGTAGTAGCGGGGCCACCTACGAGCAGTACTTC
CDR3aa: CASSSGATYEQYF
d_gene: NA
v_gene: TRBV19
j_gene: TRBJ2-7
abundance: NA